This is a list of T cell receptor beta chains from one sample in a study of blood T cells in healthy people across ages. Each CDR3 protein is one row after TCRdb ran MiXCR on the 5' RACE reads. The table records about 780,000 distinct CDR3 sequences, 20% to 30% of them present only once. The sample was also linked to a second study, of T cells of mothers and their children.

The material sequenced was blood. The receptors were sampled from a boy aged 5 to 17 in good health. The CDR3 runs from the conserved cysteine through the conserved F or W. Each record gives: J gene, D gene, clone size, V gene, CDR3 protein, CDR3 DNA. D genes are given only for firm matches. Only part of the rows carry a size: once, few, many, or a class if the clone is expanded.

J: TRBJ2-1
D: TRBD2
size: NA
V: TRBV27
CDR3: CASSLPQRGSEQFF
DNA: TGTGCCAGCAGTTTACCCCAGCGGGGCAGTGAGCAGTTCTTC

J: TRBJ2-2
D: TRBD2
size: NA
V: TRBV5-1
CDR3: CASGGLAGGRNTGELFF
DNA: TGCGCCAGCGGAGGACTAGCGGGGGGCCGGAACACCGGGGAGCTGTTTTTT

J: TRBJ2-7
D: TRBD2
size: NA
V: TRBV10-3
CDR3: CAISESGGSHEQYF
DNA: TGTGCCATCAGTGAAAGCGGGGGTAGTCACGAGCAGTACTTC

J: TRBJ1-1
D: NA
size: NA
V: TRBV7-9
CDR3: CASSVGRLEAFF
DNA: TGTGCCAGCAGCGTGGGACGCCTTGAAGCTTTCTTT

J: TRBJ2-3
D: TRBD2
size: NA
V: TRBV20-1
CDR3: CSASAIAGSTDTQYF
DNA: TGCAGTGCTAGTGCGATAGCGGGGAGCACAGATACGCAGTATTTT

J: TRBJ2-2
D: NA
size: NA
V: TRBV3-1
CDR3: CASSRWDGELFF
DNA: TGTGCCAGCAGCCGATGGGATGGGGAGCTGTTTTTT

J: TRBJ1-5
D: TRBD1
size: NA
V: TRBV6-5
CDR3: CASSYSRQGSNQPQHF
DNA: TGTGCCAGCAGTTACTCCCGACAGGGGAGCAATCAGCCCCAGCATTTT

J: TRBJ2-3
D: NA
size: few
V: TRBV6-6
CDR3: CASSYSGFTDTQYF
DNA: TGTGCCAGCAGTTACTCGGGGTTCACAGATACGCAGTATTTT

J: TRBJ1-2
D: TRBD1
size: NA
V: TRBV20-1
CDR3: CSASSDRDGYTF
DNA: TGCAGTGCTTCCTCGGACAGGGACGGCTACACCTTC

J: TRBJ2-3
D: NA
size: NA
V: TRBV12-5
CDR3: CASPPYRPQYF
DNA: TGTGCTAGTCCCCCCTACAGGCCACAGTATTTT

J: TRBJ1-2
D: NA
size: few
V: TRBV7-2
CDR3: CASSPRRGYTF
DNA: TGTGCCAGCAGCCCCCGCCGTGGCTACACCTTC

J: TRBJ1-2
D: NA
size: NA
V: TRBV5-1
CDR3: CASSLDREGYTF
DNA: TGCGCCAGCAGCTTGGACAGGGAAGGCTACACCTTC

J: TRBJ2-5
D: TRBD2
size: NA
V: TRBV3-1
CDR3: CASSQDPASGETQYF
DNA: TGTGCCAGCAGCCAAGATCCGGCTAGCGGGGAGACCCAGTACTTC

J: TRBJ2-5
D: NA
size: NA
V: TRBV4-3
CDR3: CASSPDKGIHPETQYF
DNA: TGCGCCAGCAGCCCAGACAAGGGGATCCACCCAGAGACCCAGTACTTC

J: TRBJ1-1
D: NA
size: NA
V: TRBV3-1
CDR3: CASSFPDGTEAFF
DNA: TGTGCCAGCAGCTTCCCGGACGGCACTGAAGCTTTCTTT

J: TRBJ1-5
D: NA
size: NA
V: TRBV12-3/TRBV12-4
CDR3: CASRMGGHRQPQHF
DNA: TGTGCCAGCAGGATGGGAGGCCATCGGCAGCCCCAGCATTTT

J: TRBJ2-4
D: TRBD2
size: few
V: TRBV28
CDR3: CASSGGLVGIQYF
DNA: TGTGCCAGCAGTGGGGGACTAGTCGGCATTCAGTACTTC

J: TRBJ1-4
D: TRBD1
size: NA
V: TRBV6-5
CDR3: CASSMGQGEKLFF
DNA: TGTGCCAGCAGTATGGGACAGGGGGAAAAACTGTTTTTT

J: TRBJ2-1
D: NA
size: NA
V: TRBV10-3
CDR3: CAISESRAPNEQFF
DNA: TGTGCCATCAGTGAGTCCCGGGCACCCAATGAGCAGTTCTTC

J: TRBJ1-1
D: NA
size: few
V: TRBV9
CDR3: CASSRERMNTEAFF
DNA: TGTGCCAGCAGCCGGGAAAGGATGAACACTGAAGCTTTCTTT

J: TRBJ2-3
D: NA
size: NA
V: TRBV20-1
CDR3: CSARIFASTDTQYF
DNA: TGCAGTGCTAGAATTTTTGCTAGCACAGATACGCAGTATTTT

J: TRBJ2-7
D: NA
size: few
V: TRBV7-9
CDR3: CASSLKGGQTVYEQYF
DNA: TGTGCCAGCAGCTTAAAGGGAGGACAGACCGTCTACGAGCAGTACTTC